This T cell receptor beta chain appears in the sequencing data of a study of T cell responses to AZD1222 COVID-19 vaccine. Data came from immunoSEQ multiplex PCR; TCRdb stores just in-frame clones and leaves some out. The sample lists 130,000 or so clones; 90% to 95% were seen once. The CDR3 totals 11 residues. CDR1 is MDHEN and CDR2 is SYDVKM in the germline V gene. Trimming pared 3 bases from V and 6 bases from J, leaving 5 bases between. The V gene is TRBV28, the J gene TRBJ1-1; D uncertain. The sequencing used peripheral blood, collected on day 0 of AZD1222 vaccination. The receptor was isolated from an adult in good health. The CDR3 coding sequence is TGTGCCAGCAGTTTGGCCCCTGAAGCTTTCTTT. Encoded protein: CASSLAPEAFF.